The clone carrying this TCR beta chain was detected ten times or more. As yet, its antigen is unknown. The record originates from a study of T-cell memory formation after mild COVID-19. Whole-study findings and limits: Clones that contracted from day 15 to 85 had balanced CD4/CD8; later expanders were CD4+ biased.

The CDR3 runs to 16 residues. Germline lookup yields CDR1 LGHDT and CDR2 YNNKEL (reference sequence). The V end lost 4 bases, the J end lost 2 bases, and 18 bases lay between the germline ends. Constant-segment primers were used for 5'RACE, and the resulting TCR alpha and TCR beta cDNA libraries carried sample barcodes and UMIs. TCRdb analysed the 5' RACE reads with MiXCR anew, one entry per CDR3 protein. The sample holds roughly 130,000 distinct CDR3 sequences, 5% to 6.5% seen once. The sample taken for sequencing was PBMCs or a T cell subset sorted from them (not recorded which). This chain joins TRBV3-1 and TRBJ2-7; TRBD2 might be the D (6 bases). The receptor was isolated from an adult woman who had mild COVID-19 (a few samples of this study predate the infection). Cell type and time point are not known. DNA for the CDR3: TGTGCCAGCAGCCTGGGTGGCGGAGGCGGGACCTACGAGCAGTACTTC. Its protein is CASSLGGGGGTYEQYF.